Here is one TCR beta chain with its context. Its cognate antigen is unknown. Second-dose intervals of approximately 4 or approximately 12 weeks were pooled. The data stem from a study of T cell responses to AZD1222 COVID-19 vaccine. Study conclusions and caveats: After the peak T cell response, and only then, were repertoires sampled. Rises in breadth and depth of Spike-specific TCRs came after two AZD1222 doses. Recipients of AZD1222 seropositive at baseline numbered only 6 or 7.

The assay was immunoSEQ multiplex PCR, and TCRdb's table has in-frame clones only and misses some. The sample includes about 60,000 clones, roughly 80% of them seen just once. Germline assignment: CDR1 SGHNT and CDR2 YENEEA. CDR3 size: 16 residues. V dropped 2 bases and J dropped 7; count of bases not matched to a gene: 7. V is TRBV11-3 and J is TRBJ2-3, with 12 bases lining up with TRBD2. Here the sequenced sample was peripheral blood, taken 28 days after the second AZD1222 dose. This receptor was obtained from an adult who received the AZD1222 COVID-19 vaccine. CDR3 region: CASSLTPSGGAHTQYF. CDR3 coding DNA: TGTGCCAGCAGCTTAACCCCTAGCGGGGGGGCGCATACGCAGTATTTT.